This T cell receptor beta chain comes out of a study of Graves' ophthalmopathy and Graves' hyperthyroidism. The CDR3 loop spans 15 amino acids. Trimming removed 2 bases from V and 6 bases from J, with 11 bases in between. Germline assignment: CDR1 MNHEY and CDR2 SVGAGI. Amplified TCR beta CDR3 regions were obtained using RNA transcripts as template. First-round RT-PCR with HTBI primers preceded a second-round multiplex PCR. Via MiXCR, TCRdb re-called the multiplex PCR reads, giving one row per CDR3 protein. The sample holds approximately 160,000 distinct CDR3 sequences, more than 30% seen once. The sample holds many counts of this clonotype.

The sequenced sample was peripheral blood. The source of this sequence is a middle-aged woman with Graves' ophthalmopathy. The chain links TRBV6-5 to TRBJ1-6, with a tentative D call TRBD1 (6 bases). CDR3 protein: CASSYKGDRNSPLHF. CDR3 DNA sequence: TGTGCCAGCAGTTACAAGGGGGATCGTAATTCACCCCTCCACTTT.